The clone carrying this TCR beta chain was seen only a few times. These data originate in a study of blood T cell repertoires in COVID-19. The CDR3 sequence is 13 residues long. V shed 3 bases and J shed 6 bases, with 11 bases lying between them. Sequencing used immunoSEQ multiplex PCR; TCRdb keeps in-frame clones, though not all of them. This sample has about 200,000 clones, with around four fifths found just once. Sequencing used peripheral blood. The genes are TRBV12-3 or TRBV12-4 and TRBJ1-2; D gene ambiguous. The receptor was derived from a man aged 55-75 years with COVID-19, enrolled during active disease. This chain's CDR3 is CASSLQVFNGYTF. The CDR3 nucleotides are TGTGCCAGCAGTTTGCAGGTGTTCAATGGCTACACCTTC.